These 32 T cell receptor beta chains originate from one sample sequenced in a study of blood T cell repertoires in COVID-19 (dated by TCRdb to 2020 to 2022). The receptor library was made with the immunoSEQ multiplex PCR assay. The immuneACCESS repertoire file appears here via TCRdb, limited to in-frame rearrangements. These files lack a portion of the clones; in checked studies, under half of the deficit traces to unresolved V genes, and the cause of the others is not known. Across this sample there are 650,000 to 800,000 clones, with about nine tenths seen only once. Over 0.2% of the sample is taken by the ten largest. The sample was peripheral blood. These receptors all stem from a woman aged 18-30 years with acute or convalescent COVID-19.

The chain uses TRBV6-2 or TRBV6-3 and TRBJ1-2; 7 bases are shared with TRBD1. The germline V gene encodes CDR1 MNHEY and CDR2 SVGEGT. After removal of 2 bases from V and 2 bases from J, the junction contained 11 bases not matched to a gene. The CDR3 has 17 amino acids. Here the CDR3 DNA reads TGTGCCAGCAGTTACCCGGGACAGCGTAATTTAAACTATGGCTACACCTTC. Translated, it gives CASSYPGQRNLNYGYTF.

This sequence joins TRBV6-1 and TRBJ1-1; no firm D call. The CDR3 is 14 residues long. V was clipped by 3 bases and J by 3 bases, with 11 bases between them. Germline values: CDR1 MNHNS, CDR2 SASEGT. This CDR3 is CASSDRSLYTEAFF. The CDR3 nucleotides are TGTGCCAGCAGTGACAGATCATTGTACACTGAAGCTTTCTTT.

This CDR3 is CSVLGGVAYEQYF. CDR3 coding DNA: TGCAGCGTTCTAGGTGGAGTAGCCTACGAGCAGTACTTC. V and J are TRBV29-1 and TRBJ2-7; D uncertain. The CDR3 is made up of 13 amino acids. The ends were cut back, 5 bases at V and 2 bases at J, with 13 bases in the middle. Germline values: CDR1 SQVTM, CDR2 ANQGSEA.

The V call is TRBV27, the J call TRBJ2-3, with TRBD2 identical over 11 bases. Trimming at V came to 6 bases and at J to 1 base, leaving 3 bases not matched to a gene. The CDR3 is 15 amino acids. Germline V CDR1 and CDR2: MNHEY, SMNVEV (reference sequence). Here the CDR3 reads CASRTTSGGTDTQYF. In nucleotides, the CDR3 is TGTGCCAGCAGGACGACTAGCGGGGGCACAGATACGCAGTATTTT.

The rearrangement joins TRBV3-1 (or the pseudogene TRBV3-2) to TRBJ1-1; 12 bases fit TRBD1. From germline, CDR1 is LGHDT and CDR2 YNNKEL (reference sequence). The V gene end was trimmed by 5 bases and the J gene end by 3 bases; junction bases not matched to a gene: 4. The CDR3 is 15 residues long. CDR3 residues: CASSWGQGAHTEAFF. The CDR3 nucleotides are TGTGCCAGCAGCTGGGGACAGGGGGCCCACACTGAAGCTTTCTTT.

The chain uses TRBV6-1 and TRBJ1-5; TRBD1 matches at 11 bases. Germline V CDR1 and CDR2: MNHNS, SASEGT. The CDR3 extends over 18 amino acids. The V gene end was trimmed by 3 bases and the J gene end by 3 bases; junction bases not matched to a gene: 10. The CDR3 coding sequence is TGTGCCAGCAGTGATTCTGTGTTGGGACAGGGGGTCAATCAGCCCCAGCATTTT. It specifies CASSDSVLGQGVNQPQHF.

This chain connects TRBV11-3 to TRBJ1-2; 8 bases are a match to TRBD1. There are 13 residues in the CDR3. The trim removed 5 bases at V and 6 bases at J, leaving 5 bases unmatched. CDR1 and CDR2 from the germline V gene are SGHNT and YENEEA. The CDR3 sequence is CASSPGTGHGYTF. The CDR3 coding sequence is TGTGCCAGCAGCCCCGGGACAGGCCATGGCTACACCTTC. Full variable domain (outside the CDR3, taken from reference TRBV11-3 and TRBJ1-2): EAGVVQSPRYKIIEKKQPVAFWCNPISGHNTLYWYLQNLGQGPELLIRYENEEAVDDSQLPKDRFSAERLKGVDSTLKIQPAELGDSAVYLCASSPGTGHGYTFGSGTRLTVV.

This clone has only one observation. This chain's CDR3 is CASSPAGRRSYEQYF. CDR3 bases: TGTGCCAGTTCCCCCGCGGGACGGCGCTCCTACGAGCAGTACTTC. This sequence joins TRBV19 and TRBJ2-7; D is perhaps TRBD2 (6 bases). Trimming took off 8 bases at V and 0 bases at J, with 17 bases between the two ends. CDR3 size: 15 residues. Looked up from germline, CDR1 is LNHDA and CDR2 is SQIVND (reference sequence).

This clone has a single count. This rearrangement joins TRBV5-6 to TRBJ2-3, with 8 nucleotides matching TRBD2. The junction had 8 bases not matched to a gene; V was cut back by 4 bases and J by 1 base. CDR1 and CDR2 (germline): SGHDT, YYEEEE. The CDR3 is 16 residues long. The CDR3 protein is CASSPDAGGGTDTQYF. The CDR3 DNA reads TGTGCCAGCAGCCCCGACGCGGGGGGCGGCACAGATACGCAGTATTTT.

The chain joins TRBV7-8 to TRBJ2-7, with TRBD2 identical over 12 bases. Germline loops: CDR1 SGHVS, CDR2 FQNEAQ. The CDR3 spans 16 residues. V trimming: 2 bases; J trimming: 7 bases; junction bases outside the gene matches: 9. The CDR3 sequence is CASSLPRTSGDFEQYF. The CDR3 nucleotides read TGTGCCAGCAGCTTACCAAGGACTAGCGGGGATTTTGAGCAGTACTTC.

The chain joins TRBV18 to TRBJ1-2; tentatively, D is TRBD1 (5 bases). Trimming cost V 2 bases and J 4 bases, with 23 bases left between them. The CDR3 is 18 amino acids. Germline loops: CDR1 KGHSH, CDR2 LQKENI. In nucleotides, the CDR3 is TGTGCCAGCTCACCAAAAGCGGAAACGGGGGGATTGAGCTATGGCTACACCTTC. Its translation is CASSPKAETGGLSYGYTF.

The J gene is TRBJ2-7, the V gene TRBV14; TRBD1 matches 8 bases. The CDR3 totals 14 residues. From germline, CDR1 is SGHDN and CDR2 FVKESK. The J segment lost 2 bases and the V segment lost 3 bases, leaving 3 bases of the junction unmatched. The CDR3 DNA sequence: TGTGCCAGCAGCCACGGACAGGGCCCCTACGAGCAGTACTTC. It is translated as CASSHGQGPYEQYF.

The chain couples TRBV4-1 to TRBJ2-7, with 7 bases aligning to TRBD2. Per germline, CDR1 MGHRA and CDR2 YSYEKL. V shed 0 bases, J shed 1 base, and the junction held 18 bases outside the gene matches. This CDR3 contains 20 residues. The CDR3 reads CASSQEWEAGRSPPSYEQYF. The CDR3 nucleotides read TGCGCCAGCAGCCAAGAGTGGGAAGCGGGGCGATCCCCACCATCCTACGAGCAGTACTTC.

The chain is built from TRBV7-9 and TRBJ2-5; the D gene is possibly TRBD2 (7 bases). Trimming removed 0 bases from V and 5 bases from J, with 16 bases in between. The CDR3 has 16 amino acids. Germline CDR1 is SEHNR and CDR2 is FQNEAQ (reference sequence). CDR3 DNA: TGTGCCAGCAGCTTAGCAATCGGAGGGGGGGCGGAGACCCAGTACTTC. Translation: CASSLAIGGGAETQYF.

The DNA for the CDR3 is TGTGCCAGCAGTCAAACAGGGGACTATGGCTACACCTTC. It translates to CASSQTGDYGYTF. The V and J genes are TRBV6-5 and TRBJ1-2; 7 bases line up with TRBD1. The germline V gene has CDR1 MNHEY and CDR2 SVGAGI. Trimming took 5 bases from V and 3 from J; bases not matched to a gene: 3. The CDR3 totals 13 residues.

The genes are TRBV2 and TRBJ2-2; 12 bases match TRBD2. After removal of 2 bases from V and 3 bases from J, the junction contained 16 bases not matched to a gene. The CDR3 has 21 amino acids. Germline V gene lookup returns CDR1 SNHLY and CDR2 FYNNEI. DNA of the CDR3: TGTGCCAGCAGTGAACAGAAGACGGGACTAGCGGGCCTTCGGGACACCGGGGAGCTGTTTTTT. It translates to CASSEQKTGLAGLRDTGELFF.

This clone was observed once. CDR3 protein: CASSRGQGGINHTF. The CDR3 bases are TGTGCCAGCAGTCGCGGACAGGGCGGAATTAATCACACCTTC. This rearrangement joins TRBV6-2 or TRBV6-3 to TRBJ1-2; 8 bases map to TRBD1. The J segment lost 12 bases and the V segment lost 5 bases, leaving 14 bases of the junction unmatched. Per germline, CDR1 MNHEY and CDR2 SVGEGT. This CDR3 contains 14 residues.

This rearrangement joins TRBV30 to TRBJ1-2; no clear D gene. Germline-derived CDR1 and CDR2 are GTSNPN and SVGIG (reference sequence). The CDR3 runs to 13 residues. Trimming took 4 bases from V and 7 from J, leaving 16 bases between them. The CDR3 region is CAWNPGGLRGYTF. The CDR3 bases are TGTGCCTGGAACCCCGGTGGGCTCCGTGGCTACACCTTC. The whole variable domain, remainder taken from reference TRBV30 and TRBJ1-2, is SQTIHQWPATLVQPVGSPLSLECTVEGTSNPNLYWYRQAAGRGLQLLFYSVGIGQISSEVPQNLSASRPQDRQFILSSKKLLLSDSGFYLCAWNPGGLRGYTFGSGTRLTVV.

The chain couples TRBV10-3 to TRBJ2-5; weak D call: TRBD1 (6 bases). With 2 bases removed from V and 1 base from J, the gap between germline ends came to 17 bases. The CDR3 totals 17 residues. Germline V gene lookup returns CDR1 ENHRY and CDR2 SYGVKD. In DNA, the CDR3 is TGTGCCATCAGTGAGCCGAACATAAACAGGGTCCAAGAGACCCAGTACTTC. Its translation: CAISEPNINRVQETQYF.

The chain employs TRBV5-1 and TRBJ1-1, with D unresolved. CDR3 size: 13 residues. The germline CDR1 and CDR2 sequences are SGHRS and YFSETQ. Between the trimmed V and J ends, which lost 4 bases and 0 bases, there was a span of 7 bases. CDR3 in amino acids: CASSEGLNTEAFF. In DNA, the CDR3 is TGCGCCAGCAGCGAGGGCCTGAACACTGAAGCTTTCTTT.

This chain joins TRBV15 and TRBJ2-7; 9 bases map to TRBD1. With V trimmed by 2 bases and J by 5 bases, 7 bases remained unmatched. Germline V gene data show CDR1 as LNHNV and CDR2 as YYDKDF (reference sequence). CDR3 length: 15 amino acids. CDR3 loop: CATSRQGDRVDEQYF. CDR3 sequence (DNA): TGTGCCACCAGCAGACAGGGGGACAGGGTGGACGAGCAGTACTTC. Together with reference TRBV15 and TRBJ2-7, the CDR3 gives the full variable domain: DAMVIQNPRYQVTQFGKPVTLSCSQTLNHNVMYWYQQKSSQAPKLLFHYYDKDFNNEADTPDNFQSRRPNTSFCFLDIRSPGLGDTAMYLCATSRQGDRVDEQYFGPGTRLTVT.

In this sample, this clone turned up once. The chain links TRBV29-1 to TRBJ1-2; 8 bases agree with TRBD1. The length of the CDR3 is 15 residues. CDR1 SQVTM and CDR2 ANQGSEA come from the germline V gene. V was pared by 6 bases and J by 1 base, with 10 bases of the junction left unmatched. CDR3 region: CSVDRDPQHNYGYTF. CDR3 DNA sequence: TGCAGCGTGGACAGGGATCCTCAGCATAACTATGGCTACACCTTC.

A remark on this clone: Other DNA sequences in this sample translate to the same CDR3. This rearrangement joins TRBV5-1 to TRBJ1-2; 8 bases align to TRBD1. The CDR3 is 15 amino acids. The V gene end was trimmed by 0 bases and the J gene end by 6 bases; junction bases not matched to a gene: 7. CDR1 is SGHRS, CDR2 YFSETQ, per germline. Here the CDR3 DNA reads TGCGCCAGCAGCTTGGGAGGACAGGGTGGGAATGGCTACACCTTC. This encodes CASSLGGQGGNGYTF.

The chain uses TRBV12-5 and TRBJ1-2; D may be TRBD1 (6 bases). Germline V gene sequence: CDR1 LGHNT, CDR2 FRNRAP. The CDR3 loop spans 21 amino acids. V was cut by 4 bases and J by 6 bases, with 36 bases left in between. The CDR3 sequence is CASGYLTPSGGREGKLDGYTF. In nucleotides, the CDR3 is TGTGCTAGTGGTTACTTAACCCCGTCGGGGGGGCGCGAAGGTAAATTGGATGGCTACACCTTC.

J is TRBJ1-1 and V is TRBV5-1, with 10 bases matching TRBD1. This CDR3 is 17 amino acids long. Germline loops: CDR1 SGHRS, CDR2 YFSETQ. J lost 3 bases, V lost 6 bases, and 14 bases had no gene match. The CDR3 spells CASTNSGTGEYDTEAFF. CDR3 sequence (DNA): TGCGCCAGCACCAACTCCGGGACAGGGGAATATGACACTGAAGCTTTCTTT.

V and J are TRBV9 and TRBJ2-4; 9 positions agree with TRBD2. The germline CDR1 and CDR2 sequences are SGDLS and YYNGEE. Unmatched junction bases numbered 7, after V lost 0 bases and J lost 0 bases. The CDR3 extends over 18 amino acids. The chain's CDR3 is CASSVAVSGGIAKNIQYF. CDR3 DNA: TGTGCCAGCAGCGTAGCGGTTAGCGGGGGTATAGCCAAAAACATTCAGTACTTC.

The V call is TRBV15, the J call TRBJ1-2, with D perhaps matching TRBD1 (6 bases). The length of the CDR3 is 15 residues. Germline V gene lookup returns CDR1 LNHNV and CDR2 YYDKDF (reference sequence). V was shortened by 0 bases and J by 1 base, with 9 bases between the two germline ends. CDR3 sequence: CATSRDRGLNYGYTF. For the CDR3, the DNA is TGTGCCACCAGCAGAGACAGGGGCCTTAACTATGGCTACACCTTC.

The CDR3: CASHKDLDRGLNQPQHF. CDR3 sequence (DNA): TGTGCCAGTCATAAAGATCTCGACAGGGGGCTCAATCAGCCCCAGCATTTT. The chain is built from TRBV19 and TRBJ1-5, with 10 bases that match TRBD1. J lost 3 bases, V lost 8 bases, and 13 bases had no gene match. This CDR3 is 17 amino acids long. CDR1 is LNHDA and CDR2 is SQIVND in the germline V gene (reference sequence).

V is TRBV5-1 and J is TRBJ2-2; TRBD1 matches at 7 bases. CDR1 and CDR2 (germline): SGHRS, YFSETQ. Unmatched junction bases numbered 7, after V lost 4 bases and J lost 4 bases. The CDR3 covers 15 residues. DNA of the CDR3: TGCGCCAGCAGCGTAGACAGGGTGATCACCGGGGAGCTGTTTTTT. Amino acid sequence: CASSVDRVITGELFF.

The chain combines TRBV6-2 or TRBV6-3 with TRBJ1-1; D uncertain. V lost 6 bases to trimming and J lost 10 bases, with 15 bases between them. Germline CDR1 MNHEY, CDR2 SVGEGT. CDR3 length: 12 amino acids. CDR3 residues: CASSQSKGVAFF. As DNA, the CDR3 is TGTGCCAGCAGCCAATCTAAAGGAGTAGCTTTCTTT.

V and J are TRBV5-6 and TRBJ1-3; tentatively, D is TRBD1 (6 bases). V was pared by 0 bases and J by 3 bases, with 10 bases between. The germline CDR1 and CDR2 sequences are SGHDT and YYEEEE. CDR3 length equals 15 residues. DNA for the CDR3: TGTGCCAGCAGCTTGGGCACAGGGAGTGGAAACACCATATATTTT. Protein sequence: CASSLGTGSGNTIYF.

The V and J genes are TRBV28 and TRBJ2-6; TRBD1 agrees at 9 bases. The CDR3 sequence is 18 residues long. The junction had 8 bases not matched to a gene; V was cut back by 4 bases and J by 1 base. Germline CDR1 MDHEN, CDR2 SYDVKM. CDR3 protein: CASSSLPGQGSGANVLTF. CDR3 nucleotides: TGTGCCAGCAGTTCACTTCCGGGACAGGGATCTGGGGCCAACGTCCTGACTTTC.